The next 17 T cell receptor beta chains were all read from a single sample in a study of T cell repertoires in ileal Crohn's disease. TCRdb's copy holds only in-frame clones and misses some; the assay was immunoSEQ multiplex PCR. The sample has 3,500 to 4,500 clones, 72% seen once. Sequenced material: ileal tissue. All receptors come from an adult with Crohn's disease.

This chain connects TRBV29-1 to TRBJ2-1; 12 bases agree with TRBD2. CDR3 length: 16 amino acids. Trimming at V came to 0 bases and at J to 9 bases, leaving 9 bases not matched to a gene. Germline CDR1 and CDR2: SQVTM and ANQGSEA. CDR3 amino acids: CSVEDLTSGSVTEQFF. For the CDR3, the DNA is TGCAGCGTTGAAGACCTGACTAGCGGGAGTGTTACTGAGCAGTTCTTC.

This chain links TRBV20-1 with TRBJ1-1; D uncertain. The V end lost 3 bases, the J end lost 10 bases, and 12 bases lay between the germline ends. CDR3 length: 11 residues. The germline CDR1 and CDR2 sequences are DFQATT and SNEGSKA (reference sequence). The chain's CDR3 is CSASLREGAFF. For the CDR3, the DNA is TGCAGTGCTAGTTTAAGGGAGGGAGCTTTCTTT.

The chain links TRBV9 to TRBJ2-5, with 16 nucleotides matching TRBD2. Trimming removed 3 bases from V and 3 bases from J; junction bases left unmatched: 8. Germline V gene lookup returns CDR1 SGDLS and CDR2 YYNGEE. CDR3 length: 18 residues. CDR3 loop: CASSARGTSGRVKETQYF. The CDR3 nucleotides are TGTGCCAGCAGCGCAAGGGGGACTAGCGGGAGGGTAAAAGAGACCCAGTACTTC. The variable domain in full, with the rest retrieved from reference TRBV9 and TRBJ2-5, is DSGVTQTPKHLITATGQRVTLRCSPRSGDLSVYWYQQSLDQGLQFLIQYYNGEERAKGNILERFSAQQFPDLHSELNLSSLELGDSALYFCASSARGTSGRVKETQYFGPGTRLLVL.

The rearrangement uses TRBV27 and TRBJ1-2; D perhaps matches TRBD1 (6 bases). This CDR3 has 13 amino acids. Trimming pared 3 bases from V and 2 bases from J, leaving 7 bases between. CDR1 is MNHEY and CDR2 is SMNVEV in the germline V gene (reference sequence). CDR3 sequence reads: CASSFGQNYGYTF. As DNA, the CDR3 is TGTGCCAGCAGTTTCGGACAGAACTATGGCTACACCTTC.

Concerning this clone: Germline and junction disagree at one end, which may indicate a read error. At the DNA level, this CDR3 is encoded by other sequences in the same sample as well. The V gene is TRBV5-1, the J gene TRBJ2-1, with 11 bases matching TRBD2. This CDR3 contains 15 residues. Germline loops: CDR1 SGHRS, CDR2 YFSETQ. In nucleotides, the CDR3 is TGTGCCAGCAGTGTACTAGCGGGAGCGGGCAATGAGCAGTTCTTC. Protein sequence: CASSVLAGAGNEQFF.

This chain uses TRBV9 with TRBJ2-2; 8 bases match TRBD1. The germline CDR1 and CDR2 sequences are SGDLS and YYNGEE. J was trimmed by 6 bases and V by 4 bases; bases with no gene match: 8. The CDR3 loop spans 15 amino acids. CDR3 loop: CASSPRQGASGELFF. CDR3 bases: TGTGCCAGCAGCCCCCGGCAGGGGGCATCCGGGGAGCTGTTTTTT.

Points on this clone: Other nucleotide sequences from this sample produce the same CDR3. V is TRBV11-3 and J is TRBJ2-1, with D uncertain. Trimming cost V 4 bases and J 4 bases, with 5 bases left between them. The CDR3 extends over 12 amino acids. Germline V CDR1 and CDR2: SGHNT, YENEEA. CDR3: CASSSQYNEQFF. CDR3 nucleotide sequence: TGTGCCAGCAGCTCCCAGTACAATGAGCAGTTCTTC.

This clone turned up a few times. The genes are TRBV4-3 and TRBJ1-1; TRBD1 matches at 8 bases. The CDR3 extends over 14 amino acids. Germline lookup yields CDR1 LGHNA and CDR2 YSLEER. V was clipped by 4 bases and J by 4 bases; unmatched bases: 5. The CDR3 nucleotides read TGCGCCAGCAGCCGTGGACAGGGAGGCACTGAAGCTTTCTTT. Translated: CASSRGQGGTEAFF.

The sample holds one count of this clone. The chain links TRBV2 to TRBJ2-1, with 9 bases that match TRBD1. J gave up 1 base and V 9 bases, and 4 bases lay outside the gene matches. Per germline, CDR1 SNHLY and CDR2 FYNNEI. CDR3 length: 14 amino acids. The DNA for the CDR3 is TGTGCCAGTAGGACAGGGGTGTCCTACAATGAGCAGTTCTTC. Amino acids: CASRTGVSYNEQFF.

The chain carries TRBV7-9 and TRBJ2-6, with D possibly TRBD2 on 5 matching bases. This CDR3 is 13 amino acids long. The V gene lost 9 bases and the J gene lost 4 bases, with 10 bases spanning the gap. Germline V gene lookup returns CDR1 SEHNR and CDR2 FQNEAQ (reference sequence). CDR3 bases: TGTGCCAGTCGAGGGTCAGGGGCCAACGTCCTGACTTTC. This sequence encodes CASRGSGANVLTF.

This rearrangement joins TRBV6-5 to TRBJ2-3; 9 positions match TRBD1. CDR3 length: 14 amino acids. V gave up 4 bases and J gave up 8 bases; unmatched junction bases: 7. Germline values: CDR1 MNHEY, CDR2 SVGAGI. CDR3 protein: CASSSGTGRSTQYF. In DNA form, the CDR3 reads TGTGCCAGCAGTTCCGGGACAGGGAGGAGTACGCAGTATTTT.

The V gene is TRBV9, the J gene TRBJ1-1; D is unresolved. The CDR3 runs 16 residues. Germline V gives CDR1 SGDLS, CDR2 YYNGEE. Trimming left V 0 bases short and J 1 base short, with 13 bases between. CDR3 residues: CASSVGWAAENTEAFF. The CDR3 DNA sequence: TGTGCCAGCAGCGTAGGGTGGGCAGCAGAGAACACTGAAGCTTTCTTT.

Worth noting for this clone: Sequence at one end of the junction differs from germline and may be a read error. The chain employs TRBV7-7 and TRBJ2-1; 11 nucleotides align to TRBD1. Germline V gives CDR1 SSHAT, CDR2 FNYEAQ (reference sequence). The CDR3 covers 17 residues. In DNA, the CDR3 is TGTGCTAGCAGCTTACGGAGGACAGGGGGCAAGTACAATGAGCAGTTCTTC. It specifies CASSLRRTGGKYNEQFF.

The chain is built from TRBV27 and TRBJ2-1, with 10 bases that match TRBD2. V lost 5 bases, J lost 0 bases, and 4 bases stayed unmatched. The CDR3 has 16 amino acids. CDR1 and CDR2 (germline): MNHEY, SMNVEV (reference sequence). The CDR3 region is CASSRTSGSSYNEQFF. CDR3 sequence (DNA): TGTGCCAGCAGTAGGACTAGCGGAAGCTCCTACAATGAGCAGTTCTTC.

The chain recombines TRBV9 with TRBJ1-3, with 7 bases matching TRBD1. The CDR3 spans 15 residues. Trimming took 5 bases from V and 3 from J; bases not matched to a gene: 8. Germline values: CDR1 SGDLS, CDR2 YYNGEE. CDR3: CASSTTQGVGNTIYF. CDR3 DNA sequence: TGTGCCAGCAGTACAACCCAGGGGGTTGGAAACACCATATATTTT.

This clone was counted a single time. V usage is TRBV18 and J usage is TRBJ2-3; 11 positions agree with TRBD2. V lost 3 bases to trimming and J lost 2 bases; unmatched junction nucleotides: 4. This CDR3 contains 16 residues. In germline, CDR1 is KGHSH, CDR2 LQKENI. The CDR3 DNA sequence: TGTGCCAGCTCACCCCTGACTAGCGGGATCACAGATACGCAGTATTTT. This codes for CASSPLTSGITDTQYF.

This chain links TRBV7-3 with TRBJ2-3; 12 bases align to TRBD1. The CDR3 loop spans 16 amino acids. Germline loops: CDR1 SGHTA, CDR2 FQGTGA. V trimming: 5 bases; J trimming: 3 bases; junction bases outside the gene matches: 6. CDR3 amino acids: CASSAWDRGHTDTQYF. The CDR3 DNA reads TGTGCCAGCAGCGCGTGGGACAGGGGGCATACAGATACGCAGTATTTT. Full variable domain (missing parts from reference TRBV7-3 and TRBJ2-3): GAGVSQTPSNKVTEKGKYVELRCDPISGHTALYWYRQSLGQGPEFLIYFQGTGAADDSGLPNDRFFAVRPEGSVSTLKIQRTERGDSAVYLCASSAWDRGHTDTQYFGPGTRLTVL.